This T cell receptor (beta chain) was sequenced during a study of blood T cell repertoires in COVID-19. Study-level information: Samples taken during acute and convalescent COVID-19 were collected in the United States, Italy and Spain. The analysed material was cDNA or gDNA that came from T cells, B-cell-depleted T cells, or PBMCs.

Deletions cut 7 bases from V and 13 bases from J, with 17 bases between. Per the germline V gene, CDR1 is MNHEY and CDR2 is SMNVEV (reference sequence). This CDR3 spans 12 amino acids. Per the original data handling: Reference gene primer amplification in the assay estimated nucleated cell counts. The data were produced by immunoSEQ multiplex PCR, yet TCRdb's version contains in-frame clones alone and is incomplete. That table gives V, J and clone size, and the DNA gave D and trimming. The sample yields about 300,000 clones, around 88% seen once. This chain uses TRBV27 with TRBJ2-1; possible D gene TRBD2, 5 bases. The sequencing input was peripheral blood. The TCR was taken from a woman aged 50 to 65 with acute or convalescent COVID-19. CDR3 region: CASTSSAYAQFF. In nucleotides, the CDR3 is TGTGCCAGCACAAGTAGCGCCTATGCCCAGTTCTTC.